This T cell receptor (beta chain) was obtained from a study of metastatic and nonmetastatic thyroid tumors. This clone was recorded many times. The authors' processing: Differences in CDR3 between clinicopathological groups were drawn on to build a classifier intended to discriminate distant-metastatic papillary thyroid cancer patients. TCRdb redid the clone calls on the PCR reads using MiXCR. The authors' filters were not applied to this entry. The sample includes about 92,000 clones, more than 13% seen only once; the top ten take 3.6%. Patients were all untreated before their thyroid surgery. Trimming pared 4 bases from V and 5 bases from J, leaving 1 base between. Looked up from germline, CDR1 is MNHNS and CDR2 is SASEGT. CDR3 length: 10 amino acids.

The clonotype comes from a female donor with papillary thyroid cancer or a benign thyroid nodule (not recorded which). Some clones in this sample may be carry-over from other donors' samples. The sequenced sample consisted of blood. The chain combines TRBV6-1 with TRBJ2-3; D is unresolved. CDR3 sequence (DNA): TGTGCCAGCAGTGGAGATACGCAGTATTTT. This translates into CASSGDTQYF.